These 29 T cell receptor beta chains came from one sample sequenced in a study of T-cell reconstitution after alpha-beta-depleted transplantation in children. Researchers prepared the TCRbeta library using unique molecular identifiers, the study reports. A single record per CDR3 protein comes from TCRdb applying MiXCR to the PCR reads. The sample includes 500,000 to 650,000 distinct CDR3 sequences, about an eighth of them seen just once. This material consisted of PBMCs, mostly from graft donor cells, taken 360 days after TCRalphabeta/CD19-depleted stem cell transplant. All receptors come from a male patient younger than 18 who had a stem cell transplant for acute myeloid leukemia, so the T cells may come from the graft donor.

Many counts were recorded for this clonotype. The V and J genes are TRBV12-3 or TRBV12-4 and TRBJ2-2, with D possibly TRBD1 on 6 matching bases. CDR3 size: 16 residues. Trimming removed 3 bases at V and 0 bases at J, with 11 bases between. The CDR3 DNA is TGTGCCAGCAGTTTCGCCACAGGGACGAACACCGGGGAGCTGTTTTTT. Translated: CASSFATGTNTGELFF.

The chain joins TRBV28 to TRBJ2-1, with a tentative D call TRBD2 (6 bases). This CDR3 is built from 16 residues. The V end was cut by 7 bases, the J end by 0 bases, with 16 bases between. Germline V gene lookup returns CDR1 MDHEN and CDR2 SYDVKM. CDR3 nucleotides: TGTGCCAGCACTCGATCGGAGGGTAGCTCCTACAATGAGCAGTTCTTC. This translates into CASTRSEGSSYNEQFF. The full variable domain, completed using reference TRBV28 and TRBJ2-1, is DVKVTQSSRYLVKRTGEKVFLECVQDMDHENMFWYRQDPGLGLRLIYFSYDVKMKEKGDIPEGYSVSREKKERFSLILESASTNQTSMYLCASTRSEGSSYNEQFFGPGTRLTVL.

V and J are TRBV28 and TRBJ2-3; D perhaps matches TRBD2 (7 bases). V was pared by 2 bases and J by 6 bases, with 12 bases between. Germline V gives CDR1 MDHEN, CDR2 SYDVKM. The CDR3 runs 14 residues. CDR3 bases: TGTGCCAGCAGTTTAGGGGGGGCGTTGGATACGCAGTATTTT. Protein sequence: CASSLGGALDTQYF.

The CDR3 reads CASRFSPGPGGGNTIYF. CDR3 nucleotide sequence: TGTGCCAGCAGGTTTAGTCCGGGACCAGGTGGAGGAAACACCATATATTTT. This chain links TRBV7-6 with TRBJ1-3; weak D call: TRBD1 (5 bases). CDR3 length: 17 residues. Trimming left V 6 bases short and J 4 bases short, with 22 bases between. CDR1 is SGHVS and CDR2 is FNYEAQ in the germline V gene. Full variable domain (missing parts from reference TRBV7-6 and TRBJ1-3): GAGVSQSPRYKVTKRGQDVALRCDPISGHVSLYWYRQALGQGPEFLTYFNYEAQQDKSGLPNDRFSAERPEGSISTLTIQRTEQRDSAMYRCASRFSPGPGGGNTIYFGEGSWLTVV.

The rearrangement joins TRBV13 to TRBJ2-2; D might be TRBD2 (6 bases). The CDR3 covers 17 residues. V dropped 5 bases and J dropped 2 bases, with 18 bases sitting between them. Germline V gives CDR1 PRHDT, CDR2 FYEKMQ (reference sequence). CDR3 DNA sequence: TGTGCCAGCAGCCACGGACCGGGACTCCCTAACACCGGGGAGCTGTTTTTT. Translating gives CASSHGPGLPNTGELFF. The entire variable domain, with the rest obtained from reference TRBV13 and TRBJ2-2, is as follows: AAGVIQSPRHLIKEKRETATLKCYPIPRHDTVYWYQQGPGQDPQFLISFYEKMQSDKGSIPDRFSAQQFSDYHSELNMSSLELGDSALYFCASSHGPGLPNTGELFFGEGSRLTVL.

V usage is TRBV5-1 and J usage is TRBJ2-7, with a weak D call TRBD2 (6 bases). This CDR3 spans 15 amino acids. Germline assignment: CDR1 SGHRS and CDR2 YFSETQ. Trimming took 3 bases from V and 5 from J, leaving 18 bases between them. CDR3 bases: TGCGCCAGCAGCTCCGAAGGGACTCCTCTCAACGAGCAGTACTTC. Amino acids: CASSSEGTPLNEQYF.

V usage is TRBV9 and J usage is TRBJ1-1, with no clear D. Germline V lookup: CDR1 SGDLS, CDR2 YYNGEE. This CDR3 is built from 14 residues. Trimming took 0 bases from V and 3 from J, leaving 9 bases between them. This CDR3 is CASSVVWAYTEAFF. The CDR3 region has the DNA TGTGCCAGCAGCGTAGTGTGGGCCTACACTGAAGCTTTCTTT.

This clonotype was seen many times. This chain connects TRBV7-3 to TRBJ2-1; D call uncertain. The CDR3 has 13 amino acids. V was trimmed by 0 bases and J by 8 bases, leaving 8 bases between them. Germline V lookup: CDR1 SGHTA, CDR2 FQGTGA. The CDR3 coding sequence is TGTGCCAGCAGCTTAACGGCAGTTTATGAGCAGTTCTTC. Its protein product is CASSLTAVYEQFF.

In this sample, this clonotype turned up a few times. This rearrangement joins TRBV20-1 to TRBJ2-7; no clear D. In germline, CDR1 is DFQATT, CDR2 SNEGSKA (reference sequence). This CDR3 has 12 amino acids. Between the trimmed V and J ends, which lost 6 bases and 5 bases, there was a span of 14 bases. CDR3 sequence reads: CSATKVGHEQYF. DNA of the CDR3: TGCAGTGCCACTAAGGTCGGCCACGAGCAGTACTTC.

This clonotype was recorded once. The chain has TRBV29-1 and TRBJ2-1; D remains ambiguous. V lost 3 bases and J 0 bases, leaving 9 bases between the germline ends. CDR3 length equals 14 residues. The germline V gene has CDR1 SQVTM and CDR2 ANQGSEA. The CDR3 here is CSVDIQPSYNEQFF. Written as DNA, the CDR3 is TGCAGCGTTGATATACAACCCTCCTACAATGAGCAGTTCTTC.

This chain connects TRBV9 to TRBJ2-1; unclear D gene. The germline V gene encodes CDR1 SGDLS and CDR2 YYNGEE. This CDR3 region has 16 residues. Trimming took off 2 bases at V and 0 bases at J, with 12 bases between the two ends. CDR3 sequence (DNA): TGTGCCAGCAGCGTCCTTACTCGGAGCTCCTACAATGAGCAGTTCTTC. It is translated as CASSVLTRSSYNEQFF.

This chain links TRBV6-5 with TRBJ2-7; possible D gene TRBD1, 6 bases. CDR3 length: 15 amino acids. Trimming shortened V by 2 bases and J by 0 bases, and 11 bases separated the two germline ends. Germline CDR1 and CDR2: MNHEY and SVGAGI. The DNA for the CDR3 is TGTGCCAGCAGTTACCCTGACAGGTACTCCTACGAGCAGTACTTC. Translation: CASSYPDRYSYEQYF.

This clonotype was counted many times. This chain links TRBV20-1 with TRBJ2-3, with D unresolved. With 6 bases removed from V and 4 bases from J, the gap between germline ends came to 11 bases. The CDR3 runs 12 residues. Germline assignment: CDR1 DFQATT and CDR2 SNEGSKA (reference sequence). In DNA, the CDR3 is TGCAGTGCCCTTCCTCAGCCAGATACGCAGTATTTT. The encoded protein is CSALPQPDTQYF.

The CDR3 DNA follows: TGCAGTGCCCGGGCACTAGTCTACAATGAGCAGTTCTTC. Translated, it gives CSARALVYNEQFF. The rearrangement links TRBV20-1 to TRBJ2-1; TRBD2 might be the D (5 bases). V dropped 6 bases and J dropped 3 bases, with 12 bases sitting between them. CDR1 and CDR2 from the germline V gene are DFQATT and SNEGSKA (reference sequence). The CDR3 length is 13 residues.

This clonotype occurred many times. The rearrangement links TRBV7-2 to TRBJ2-2; 14 positions agree with TRBD2. Germline values: CDR1 SGHTA, CDR2 FQGNSA. This CDR3 region has 17 residues. V lost 5 bases and J lost 7; bases outside the gene matches: 9. Here the CDR3 reads CASSPLPGLAGVGELFF. The CDR3 bases are TGTGCCAGCAGCCCATTACCGGGACTAGCGGGAGTCGGGGAGCTGTTTTTT.

This clonotype came up many times. The V call is TRBV7-2, the J call TRBJ2-2; tentatively, D is TRBD1 (6 bases). Germline lookup yields CDR1 SGHTA and CDR2 FQGNSA. The CDR3 runs 15 residues. Trimming left V 0 bases short and J 8 bases short, with 13 bases between. CDR3 region: CASSLAGATKGELFF. The CDR3 DNA sequence: TGTGCCAGCAGCTTAGCGGGGGCTACCAAAGGGGAGCTGTTTTTT.

This clonotype has just a few counts. The V call is TRBV19, the J call TRBJ1-5; D may be TRBD1 (6 bases). The germline V gene encodes CDR1 LNHDA and CDR2 SQIVND (reference sequence). The CDR3 has 17 residues. V lost 6 bases to trimming and J lost 3 bases, with 21 bases between them. CDR3 residues: CASRTRNLDRHNQPQHF. The DNA for the CDR3 is TGTGCCAGTAGGACTAGAAATTTGGACAGACACAATCAGCCCCAGCATTTT.

The rearrangement uses TRBV10-3 and TRBJ2-2; possible D gene TRBD2, 6 bases. The germline V gene has CDR1 ENHRY and CDR2 SYGVKD. This CDR3 contains 16 residues. Trimming removed 4 bases at V and 2 bases at J, with 14 bases between. The CDR3 reads CAISAAGLSNTGELFF. CDR3 nucleotide sequence: TGTGCCATCAGTGCTGCGGGGCTGAGCAACACCGGGGAGCTGTTTTTT.

This clonotype was counted a few times. The chain joins TRBV20-1 to TRBJ2-3; 8 nucleotides match TRBD2. The V and J ends lost 0 bases and 6 bases, in that order; junction bases with no gene match: 14. Germline V gene lookup returns CDR1 DFQATT and CDR2 SNEGSKA (reference sequence). There are 17 residues in the CDR3. The DNA of the CDR3 is TGCAGTGCTAGAGATTTGGTCCTAGCGGGCCCAACGGATACGCAGTATTTT. Its protein product is CSARDLVLAGPTDTQYF.

A few counts support this clonotype. The chain combines TRBV28 with TRBJ1-5; no firm D call. Germline CDR1 reads MDHEN; CDR2 reads SYDVKM. The CDR3 sequence is 13 residues long. CDR3 loop: CDLNCPSNQPQHF. The DNA for the CDR3 is TGTGATTTGAACTGCCCTAGCAATCAGCCCCAGCATTTT.

V gene TRBV20-1 combines with J gene TRBJ1-5, with a weak D call TRBD1 (5 bases). This CDR3 contains 16 residues. Germline values: CDR1 DFQATT, CDR2 SNEGSKA (reference sequence). Trimming took 3 bases from V and 2 from J, leaving 17 bases between them. This chain's CDR3 is CSASRAGPGGNQPQHF. DNA for the CDR3: TGCAGTGCTAGCCGGGCCGGACCGGGGGGCAATCAGCCCCAGCATTTT.

CDR3 protein: CASSLAGGFRDTQYF. CDR3 nucleotide sequence: TGCGCCAGCAGCTTGGCGGGAGGCTTCCGGGATACGCAGTATTTT. The gene calls are TRBV5-1 and TRBJ2-3, with TRBD2 matching over 7 bases. V lost 0 bases to trimming and J lost 6 bases; unmatched junction nucleotides: 7. Germline CDR1 and CDR2: SGHRS and YFSETQ. The CDR3 totals 15 residues.

In nucleotides, the CDR3 is TGCAGTGCTAGCCCCCTAGCGGGAGGGCCGGTAGAGACCCAGTACTTC. Translating it yields CSASPLAGGPVETQYF. The rearrangement links TRBV20-1 to TRBJ2-5; 12 bases agree with TRBD2. Germline V gene sequence: CDR1 DFQATT, CDR2 SNEGSKA (reference sequence). CDR3 length: 16 residues. V dropped 3 bases and J dropped 4; count of bases not matched to a gene: 9.

There are many counts of this clonotype. The chain joins TRBV29-1 to TRBJ1-1, with D tentatively TRBD1 (6 bases). Germline V CDR1 and CDR2: SQVTM, ANQGSEA. The CDR3 is 14 amino acids. The V end was cut by 4 bases, the J end by 0 bases, with 12 bases between. CDR3 in amino acids: CSVGGGHLNTEAFF. CDR3 sequence (DNA): TGCAGCGTTGGCGGGGGACATTTGAACACTGAAGCTTTCTTT.

The chain is built from TRBV10-3 and TRBJ2-7, with TRBD1 matching over 7 bases. The CDR3 runs to 11 residues. CDR1 is ENHRY and CDR2 is SYGVKD in the germline V gene. V was clipped by 2 bases and J by 12 bases; unmatched bases: 4. The CDR3 loop is CAISEGAGGYF. The CDR3, as DNA: TGTGCCATCAGTGAGGGAGCAGGGGGGTACTTC.

This clonotype showed up just a few times. The chain has TRBV11-2 and TRBJ2-7; 7 bases fit TRBD1. The J segment lost 5 bases and the V segment lost 3 bases, leaving 4 bases of the junction unmatched. Per germline, CDR1 SGHAT and CDR2 FQNNGV. CDR3 length equals 13 residues. CDR3 loop: CASSLLGGNEQYF. Here the CDR3 DNA reads TGTGCCAGCAGCTTGTTAGGGGGCAACGAGCAGTACTTC.

This clonotype was seen only once. The chain links TRBV29-1 to TRBJ2-7; D is unclear. The length of the CDR3 is 13 residues. The V gene lost 5 bases and the J gene lost 2 bases, with 13 bases spanning the gap. Germline-derived CDR1 and CDR2 are SQVTM and ANQGSEA. CDR3 DNA sequence: TGCAGCGTTCATAGGGTCAGACCCTACGAGCAGTACTTC. This sequence encodes CSVHRVRPYEQYF.

The chain is built from TRBV11-2 and TRBJ2-1, with 9 bases lining up with TRBD2. Unmatched junction bases numbered 13, after V lost 5 bases and J lost 5 bases. The CDR3 has 17 amino acids. From germline, CDR1 is SGHAT and CDR2 FQNNGV. The CDR3, as DNA: TGTGCCAGCAGCCCCGGGACTAGCTGGGTCTTTCACAATGAGCAGTTCTTC. This sequence encodes CASSPGTSWVFHNEQFF.

This clonotype has a count of ten or more. The chain joins TRBV27 to TRBJ2-2; 11 bases match TRBD1. V shed 3 bases, J shed 0 bases, and the junction held 9 bases outside the gene matches. The CDR3 length is 19 residues. Germline-derived CDR1 and CDR2 are MNHEY and SMNVEV (reference sequence). For the CDR3, the DNA is TGTGCCAGCAGTTTGCGTTGGACAGGGGGCCTTCCGAACACCGGGGAGCTGTTTTTT. It yields the protein CASSLRWTGGLPNTGELFF.